The source of this T cell receptor (beta chain) is a study of T cell repertoires in cytomegalovirus infection. About the study: An indication of both CMV infection and matching HLA type came from public TCR beta signatures. The study's findings and limits: HLA-C-restricted TCR beta clonotypes specific for CMV led the ex vivo response.

This clonotype occurred many times. The target antigen is unknown. The germline V gene encodes CDR1 SGHAT and CDR2 FQNNGV. The V and J ends lost 2 bases and 9 bases, in that order; junction bases with no gene match: 9. The length of the CDR3 is 15 residues. TCRdb analysed the reads with MiXCR anew, one entry per CDR3 protein. The sample lists around 230,000 distinct CDR3 sequences; 6.5% were seen once. The source is a human donor in good health (CMV status not recorded). Some clones in this sample may be carry-over from other donors' samples. Material for sequencing was PBMCs. The J gene is TRBJ2-1, the V gene TRBV11-2, with 8 nucleotides matching TRBD2. CDR3 protein: CASSLSDGGGLEQFF. The CDR3 coding sequence is TGTGCCAGCAGCTTAAGTGATGGCGGGGGGCTTGAGCAGTTCTTC.